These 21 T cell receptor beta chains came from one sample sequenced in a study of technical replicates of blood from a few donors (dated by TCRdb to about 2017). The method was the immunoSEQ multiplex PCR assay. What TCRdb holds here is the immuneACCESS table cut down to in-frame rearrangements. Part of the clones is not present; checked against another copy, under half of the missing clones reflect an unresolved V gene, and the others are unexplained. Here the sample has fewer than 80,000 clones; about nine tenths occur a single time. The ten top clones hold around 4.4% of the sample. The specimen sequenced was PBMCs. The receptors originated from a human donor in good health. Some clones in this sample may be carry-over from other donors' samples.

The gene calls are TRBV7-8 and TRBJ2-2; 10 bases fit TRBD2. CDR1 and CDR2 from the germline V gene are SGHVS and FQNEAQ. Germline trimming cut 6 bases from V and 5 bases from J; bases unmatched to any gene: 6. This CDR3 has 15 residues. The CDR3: CASRASGSETGELFF. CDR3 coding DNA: TGTGCCAGCAGGGCTAGCGGGAGCGAAACCGGGGAGCTGTTTTTT.

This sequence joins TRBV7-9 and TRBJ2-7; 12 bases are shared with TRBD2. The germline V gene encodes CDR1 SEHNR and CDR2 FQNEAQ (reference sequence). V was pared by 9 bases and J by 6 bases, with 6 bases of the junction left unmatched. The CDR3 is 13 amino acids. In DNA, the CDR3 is TGTGCCAGTTTGACTAGCGGGGGCTCCGAGCAGTACTTC. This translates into CASLTSGGSEQYF.

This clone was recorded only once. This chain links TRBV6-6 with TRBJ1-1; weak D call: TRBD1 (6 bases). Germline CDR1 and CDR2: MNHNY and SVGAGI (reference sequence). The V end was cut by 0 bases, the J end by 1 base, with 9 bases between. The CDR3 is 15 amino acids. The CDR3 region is CASSYSGTQNTEAFF. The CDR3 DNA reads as TGTGCCAGCAGTTACTCAGGGACACAGAACACTGAAGCTTTCTTT.

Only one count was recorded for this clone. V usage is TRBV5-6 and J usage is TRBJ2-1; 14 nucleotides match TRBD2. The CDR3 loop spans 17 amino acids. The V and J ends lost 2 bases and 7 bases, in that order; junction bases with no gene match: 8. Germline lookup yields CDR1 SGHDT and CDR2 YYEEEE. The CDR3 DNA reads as TGTGCCAGCAGCTTTGCTGCCGGACTAGCGGGGGGAAATGAGCAGTTCTTC. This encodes CASSFAAGLAGGNEQFF.

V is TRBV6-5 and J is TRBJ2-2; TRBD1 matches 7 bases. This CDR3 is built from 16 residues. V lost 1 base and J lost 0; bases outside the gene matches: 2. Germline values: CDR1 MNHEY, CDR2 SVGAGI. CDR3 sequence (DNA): TGTGCCAGCAGTTACTTCAGGGGGTCGAACACCGGGGAGCTGTTTTTT. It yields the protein CASSYFRGSNTGELFF.

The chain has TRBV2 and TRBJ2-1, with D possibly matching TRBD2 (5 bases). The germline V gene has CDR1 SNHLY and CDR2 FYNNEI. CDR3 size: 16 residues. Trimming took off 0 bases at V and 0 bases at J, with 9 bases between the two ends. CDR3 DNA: TGTGCCAGCAGTGAAGCTAGCGTCTACTCCTACAATGAGCAGTTCTTC. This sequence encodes CASSEASVYSYNEQFF.

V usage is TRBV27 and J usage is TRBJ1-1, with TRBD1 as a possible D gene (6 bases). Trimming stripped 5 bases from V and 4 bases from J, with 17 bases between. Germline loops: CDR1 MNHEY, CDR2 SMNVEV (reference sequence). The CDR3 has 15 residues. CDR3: CASSPLGGAGTEAFF. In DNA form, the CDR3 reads TGTGCCAGCAGTCCCCTTGGGGGGGCGGGCACTGAAGCTTTCTTT.

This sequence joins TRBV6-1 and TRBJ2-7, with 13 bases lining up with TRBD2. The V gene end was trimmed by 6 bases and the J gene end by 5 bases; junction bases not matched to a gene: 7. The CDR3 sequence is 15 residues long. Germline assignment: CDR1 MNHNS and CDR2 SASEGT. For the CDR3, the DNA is TGTGCCAGCAGGGCCTGGACTAGCGGGAGTGACGAGCAGTACTTC. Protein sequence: CASRAWTSGSDEQYF.

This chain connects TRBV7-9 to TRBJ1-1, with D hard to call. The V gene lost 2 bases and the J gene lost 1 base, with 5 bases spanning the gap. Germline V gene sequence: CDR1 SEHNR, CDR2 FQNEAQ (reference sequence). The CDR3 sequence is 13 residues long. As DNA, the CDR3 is TGTGCCAGCAGCTTAAGAGGGAACACTGAAGCTTTCTTT. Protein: CASSLRGNTEAFF.

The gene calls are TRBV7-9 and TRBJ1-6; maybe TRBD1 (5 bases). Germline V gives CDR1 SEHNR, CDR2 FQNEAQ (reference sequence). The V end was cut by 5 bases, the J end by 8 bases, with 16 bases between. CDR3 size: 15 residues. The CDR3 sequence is CASSLTGGLDSPLHF. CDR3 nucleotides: TGTGCCAGCAGCCTCACCGGGGGTCTCGATTCACCCCTCCACTTT.

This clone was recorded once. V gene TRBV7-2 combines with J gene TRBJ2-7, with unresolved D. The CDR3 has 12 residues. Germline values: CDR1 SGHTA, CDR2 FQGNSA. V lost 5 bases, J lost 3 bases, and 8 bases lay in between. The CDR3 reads CASSTKHYEQYF. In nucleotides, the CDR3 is TGTGCCAGCAGCACTAAACACTACGAGCAGTACTTC.

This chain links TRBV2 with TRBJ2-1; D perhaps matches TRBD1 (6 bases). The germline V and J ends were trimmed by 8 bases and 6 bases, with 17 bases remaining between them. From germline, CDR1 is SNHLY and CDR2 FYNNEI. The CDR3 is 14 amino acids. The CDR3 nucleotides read TGTGCCAGCCGTGCCGGGACAATACCCAATGAGCAGTTCTTC. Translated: CASRAGTIPNEQFF. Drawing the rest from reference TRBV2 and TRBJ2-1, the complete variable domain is EPEVTQTPSHQVTQMGQEVILRCVPISNHLYFYWYRQILGQKVEFLVSFYNNEISEKSEIFDDQFSVERPDGSNFTLKIRSTKLEDSAMYFCASRAGTIPNEQFFGPGTRLTVL.

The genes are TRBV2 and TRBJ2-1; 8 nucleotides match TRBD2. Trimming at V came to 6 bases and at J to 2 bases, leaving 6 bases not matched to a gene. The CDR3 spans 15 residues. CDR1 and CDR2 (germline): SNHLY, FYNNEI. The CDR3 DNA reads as TGTGCCAGCAGGCGCACTAGCGGCGCCTACAATGAGCAGTTCTTC. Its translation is CASRRTSGAYNEQFF.

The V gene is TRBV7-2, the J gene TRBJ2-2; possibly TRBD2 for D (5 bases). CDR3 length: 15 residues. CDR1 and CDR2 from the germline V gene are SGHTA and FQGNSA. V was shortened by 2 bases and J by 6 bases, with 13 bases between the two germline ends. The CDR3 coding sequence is TGTGCCAGCAGCTTAAATCTGAATAGCGCCGGGGAGCTGTTTTTT. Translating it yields CASSLNLNSAGELFF.

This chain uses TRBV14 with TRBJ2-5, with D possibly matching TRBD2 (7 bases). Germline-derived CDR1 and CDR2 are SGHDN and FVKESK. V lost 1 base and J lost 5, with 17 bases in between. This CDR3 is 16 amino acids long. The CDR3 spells CASSQALGGRRETQYF. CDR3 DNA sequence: TGTGCCAGCAGCCAAGCCCTCGGGGGGCGCAGGGAGACCCAGTACTTC.

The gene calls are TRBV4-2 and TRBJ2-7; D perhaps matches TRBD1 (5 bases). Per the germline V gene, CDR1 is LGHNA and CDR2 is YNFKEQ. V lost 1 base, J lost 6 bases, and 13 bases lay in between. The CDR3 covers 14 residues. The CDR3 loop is CASSQVGQIPEQYF. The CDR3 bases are TGTGCCAGCAGCCAAGTCGGACAAATCCCCGAGCAGTACTTC.

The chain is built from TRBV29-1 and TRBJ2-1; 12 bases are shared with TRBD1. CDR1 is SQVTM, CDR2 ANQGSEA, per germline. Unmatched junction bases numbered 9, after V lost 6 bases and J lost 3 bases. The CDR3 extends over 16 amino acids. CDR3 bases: TGCAGCGTAATCGGGGACAGGGGGCCGTTCTACAATGAGCAGTTCTTC. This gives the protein CSVIGDRGPFYNEQFF.

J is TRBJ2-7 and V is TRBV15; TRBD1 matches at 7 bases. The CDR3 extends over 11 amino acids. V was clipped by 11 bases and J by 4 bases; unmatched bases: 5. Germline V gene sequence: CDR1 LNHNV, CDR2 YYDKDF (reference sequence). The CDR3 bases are TGTGCCGCTGGGGACAGTTACGAGCAGTACTTC. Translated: CAAGDSYEQYF.

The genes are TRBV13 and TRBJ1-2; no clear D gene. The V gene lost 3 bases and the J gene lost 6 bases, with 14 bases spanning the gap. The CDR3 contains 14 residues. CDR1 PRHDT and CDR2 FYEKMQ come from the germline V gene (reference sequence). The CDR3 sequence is CASSFNTLRDGYTF. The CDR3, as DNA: TGTGCCAGCAGCTTTAACACCCTCCGGGATGGCTACACCTTC.

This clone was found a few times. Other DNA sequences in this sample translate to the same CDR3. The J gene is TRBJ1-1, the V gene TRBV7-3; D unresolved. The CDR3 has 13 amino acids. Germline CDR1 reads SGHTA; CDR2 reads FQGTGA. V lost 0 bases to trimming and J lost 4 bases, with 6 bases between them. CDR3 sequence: CASSLTGVTEAFF. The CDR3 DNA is TGTGCCAGCAGCTTAACCGGGGTCACTGAAGCTTTCTTT.

CDR3 protein: CASSRLGRDEAFF. The CDR3 DNA sequence: TGTGCCAGCAGCCGTCTGGGCCGAGACGAAGCTTTCTTT. The chain couples TRBV7-3 to TRBJ1-1; D is unclear. The CDR3 has 13 residues. The V gene lost 5 bases and the J gene lost 8 bases, with 15 bases spanning the gap. Germline V gives CDR1 SGHTA, CDR2 FQGTGA.